A single sample gave rise to the 10 T cell receptor beta chains below, sequenced in a study of T cell changes during pregnancy in multiple sclerosis. Profiling relied on immunoSEQ multiplex PCR, and the TCRdb table lists in-frame clones only, not all of them. Of some 37,000 clones in the sample, about 90% are singletons; the top ten hold 0.75% to 0.85%. The sequencing here drew on CD4+ T cells from peripheral blood mononuclear cells, taken before pregnancy. The receptor set was obtained from a female donor with multiple sclerosis, enrolled in a pregnancy study.

The V and J genes are TRBV6-5 and TRBJ1-1; weak D call: TRBD1 (6 bases). CDR1 is MNHEY and CDR2 is SVGAGI in the germline V gene. This CDR3 is built from 13 residues. The V and J ends lost 6 bases and 5 bases respectively, with 13 bases between them. The CDR3 loop is CASRTGLRTEAFF. The CDR3 DNA is TGTGCCAGCAGAACAGGGTTACGGACTGAAGCTTTCTTT.

The chain joins TRBV9 to TRBJ2-1; D not certain. V was pared by 0 bases and J by 5 bases, with 18 bases between. Germline CDR1 is SGDLS and CDR2 is YYNGEE. This CDR3 spans 17 amino acids. Written as DNA, the CDR3 is TGTGCCAGCAGCGTAGGATTGGAGTGGCTGGAACACAATGAGCAGTTCTTC. Translation: CASSVGLEWLEHNEQFF. The complete variable domain, with remaining parts taken from reference TRBV9 and TRBJ2-1, reads DSGVTQTPKHLITATGQRVTLRCSPRSGDLSVYWYQQSLDQGLQFLIQYYNGEERAKGNILERFSAQQFPDLHSELNLSSLELGDSALYFCASSVGLEWLEHNEQFFGPGTRLTVL.

The chain links TRBV7-9 to TRBJ2-2; D is perhaps TRBD2 (5 bases). V lost 6 bases and J lost 3, with 5 bases in between. Germline V gene data show CDR1 as SEHNR and CDR2 as FQNEAQ (reference sequence). This CDR3 contains 12 residues. In DNA, the CDR3 is TGTGCCAGCAGAGCGGACACCGGGGAGCTGTTTTTT. Its translation is CASRADTGELFF.

A single count supports this clone. The chain is built from TRBV27 and TRBJ2-4; possible D gene TRBD1, 5 bases. CDR3 length: 14 amino acids. V shed 5 bases and J shed 7 bases, with 15 bases lying between them. Germline CDR1 reads MNHEY; CDR2 reads SMNVEV (reference sequence). In nucleotides, the CDR3 is TGTGCCAGCAGTGTCTCAGGGATTTTTAACATTCAGTACTTC. This sequence encodes CASSVSGIFNIQYF.

This clone was counted once. For the CDR3, the DNA is TGTGCCAGCAGTCGCCTAGCGGGAGGGCAGGGGACGCAGTATTTT. Its protein is CASSRLAGGQGTQYF. The chain carries TRBV6-6 and TRBJ2-3; 12 nucleotides align to TRBD2. Trimming cost V 5 bases and J 9 bases; bases outside gene matches: 9. There are 15 residues in the CDR3. Germline CDR1 MNHNY, CDR2 SVGAGI (reference sequence).

The chain links TRBV18 to TRBJ1-5, with a weak D call TRBD1 (5 bases). This CDR3 spans 17 amino acids. Germline-derived CDR1 and CDR2 are KGHSH and LQKENI. The V end lost 6 bases, the J end lost 5 bases, and 23 bases lay between the germline ends. The CDR3 is CASSEPRRASGDQPQHF. Here the CDR3 DNA reads TGTGCCAGCTCCGAACCCCGGCGGGCTTCGGGGGATCAGCCCCAGCATTTT. The variable domain in full, completed from reference TRBV18 and TRBJ1-5, reads NAGVMQNPRHLVRRRGQEARLRCSPMKGHSHVYWYRQLPEEGLKFMVYLQKENIIDESGMPKERFSAEFPKEGPSILRIQQVVRGDSAAYFCASSEPRRASGDQPQHFGDGTRLSIL.

A few counts support this clone. The CDR3 DNA reads as TGTGCCAGCAGGAGACAGGGTGAGAACACTGAAGCTTTCTTT. Translation: CASRRQGENTEAFF. The genes are TRBV6-1 and TRBJ1-1, with 7 bases identical to TRBD1. Trimming took 6 bases from V and 1 from J; bases not matched to a gene: 5. The CDR3 has 14 residues. In germline, CDR1 is MNHNS, CDR2 SASEGT.

The chain uses TRBV15 and TRBJ1-1; tentative D call: TRBD1 (5 bases). The V gene lost 0 bases and the J gene lost 6 bases, with 11 bases spanning the gap. The CDR3 length is 14 residues. In germline, CDR1 is LNHNV, CDR2 YYDKDF (reference sequence). CDR3 protein: CATSRDSRGPEAFF. The CDR3 DNA is TGTGCCACCAGCAGAGATTCAAGGGGTCCTGAAGCTTTCTTT.

The chain carries TRBV6-5 and TRBJ1-3, with D perhaps matching TRBD1 (6 bases). The V end lost 11 bases, the J end lost 1 base, and 12 bases lay between the germline ends. Germline loops: CDR1 MNHEY, CDR2 SVGAGI. The CDR3 covers 13 residues. The CDR3 region is CAPLRGSGNTIYF. CDR3 coding DNA: TGTGCCCCCCTCAGGGGTTCTGGAAACACCATATATTTT.

J is TRBJ1-1 and V is TRBV19; TRBD1 might be the D (5 bases). The V end lost 3 bases, the J end lost 6 bases, and 11 bases lay between the germline ends. The CDR3 has 13 residues. From germline, CDR1 is LNHDA and CDR2 SQIVND (reference sequence). CDR3 sequence (DNA): TGTGCCAGTAGTATTAGGGGCAGGTCTGAAGCTTTCTTT. Protein product: CASSIRGRSEAFF.